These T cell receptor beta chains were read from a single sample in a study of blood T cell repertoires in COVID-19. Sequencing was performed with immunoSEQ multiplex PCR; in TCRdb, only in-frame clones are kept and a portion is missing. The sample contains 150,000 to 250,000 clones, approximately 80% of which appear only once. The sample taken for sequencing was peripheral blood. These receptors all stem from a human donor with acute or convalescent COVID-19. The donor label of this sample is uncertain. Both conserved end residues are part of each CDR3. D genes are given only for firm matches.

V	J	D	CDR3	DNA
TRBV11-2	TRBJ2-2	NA	CASSSRTGARTGELFF	TGTGCCAGCAGCTCCCGCACGGGAGCTCGAACCGGGGAGCTGTTTTTT
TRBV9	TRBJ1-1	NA	CASSPDITEAFF	TGTGCCAGCAGCCCAGATATCACTGAAGCTTTCTTT
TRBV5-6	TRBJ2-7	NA	CASSRFQVLTGYEQYF	TGTGCCAGCAGCCGGTTCCAAGTTCTTACGGGTTACGAGCAGTACTTC
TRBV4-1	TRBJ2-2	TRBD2	CASSQDLGLAANTGELFF	TGCGCCAGCAGCCAAGATCTCGGACTAGCGGCGAACACCGGGGAGCTGTTTTTT
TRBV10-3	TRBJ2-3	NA	CAISEGLATDTQYF	TGTGCCATCAGTGAGGGTTTGGCCACAGATACGCAGTATTTT
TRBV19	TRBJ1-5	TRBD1	CASSIAGGHQPQHF	TGTGCCAGTAGTATAGCAGGGGGCCATCAGCCCCAGCATTTT
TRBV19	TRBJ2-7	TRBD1	CASSGPGQGAGEQYF	TGTGCCAGTAGTGGACCGGGACAGGGGGCTGGGGAGCAGTACTTC
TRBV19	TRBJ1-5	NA	CASSRRESNQPQHF	TGTGCCAGTAGTCGGAGGGAAAGCAATCAGCCCCAGCATTTT
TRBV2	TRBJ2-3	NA	CASSVRLVSTDTQYF	TGTGCCAGCAGTGTACGGCTAGTTAGCACAGATACGCAGTATTTT
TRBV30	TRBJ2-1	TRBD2	CAWSVASGRAPEQFF	TGTGCCTGGAGCGTCGCTAGCGGGAGGGCCCCTGAGCAGTTCTTC
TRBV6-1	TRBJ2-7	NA	CASSEETRGLYEQYF	TGTGCCAGCAGTGAAGAGACAAGGGGCCTCTACGAGCAGTACTTC
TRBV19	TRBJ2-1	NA	CATKNQPSRYNEQFF	TGTGCCACCAAGAACCAACCCTCGAGATACAATGAGCAGTTCTTC
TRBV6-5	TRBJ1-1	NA	CASRDKAWATEAFF	TGTGCCAGCCGGGACAAAGCTTGGGCCACTGAAGCTTTCTTT
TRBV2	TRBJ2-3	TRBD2	CASRLAGLSDTQYF	TGTGCCAGCAGGCTAGCGGGATTGTCAGATACGCAGTATTTT